This TCR beta chain was obtained from a study of blood T cell repertoires in COVID-19. Study in general: Sources were T cells, B-cell-depleted T cells, or PBMCs; the material itself was cDNA or gDNA.

CDR3 size: 16 residues. In germline, CDR1 is MNHEY, CDR2 SMNVEV (reference sequence). Unmatched junction bases numbered 13, after V lost 5 bases and J lost 3 bases. Study processing details: Estimates of nucleated cell counts were drawn from the amplification of reference gene primers. Produced via immunoSEQ multiplex PCR; TCRdb's table is partial and in-frame only. That table supplies the V and J calls and clone size; D and trimming were determined from the DNA. The table records about 100,000 clones, less than 90% of them present only once. Sequencing used peripheral blood. The TCR was taken from a man aged 25-45 years in a cohort sampled during active COVID-19. The J gene is TRBJ2-7, the V gene TRBV27, with 7 nucleotides matching TRBD1. The CDR3 loop is CASSPRTGTVLYEQYF. Written as DNA, the CDR3 is TGTGCCAGCAGTCCCCGTACCGGGACAGTTCTCTACGAGCAGTACTTC.